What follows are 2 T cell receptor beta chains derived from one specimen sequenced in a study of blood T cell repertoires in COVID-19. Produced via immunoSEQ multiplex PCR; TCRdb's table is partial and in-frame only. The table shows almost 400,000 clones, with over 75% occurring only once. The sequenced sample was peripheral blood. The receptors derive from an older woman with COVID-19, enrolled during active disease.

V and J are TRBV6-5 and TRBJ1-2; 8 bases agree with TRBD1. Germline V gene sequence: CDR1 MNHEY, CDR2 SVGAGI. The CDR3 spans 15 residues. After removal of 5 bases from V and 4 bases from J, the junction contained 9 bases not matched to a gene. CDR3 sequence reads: CASSIQGAPSYGYTF. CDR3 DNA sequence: TGTGCCAGCAGTATTCAGGGGGCCCCCTCCTATGGCTACACCTTC.

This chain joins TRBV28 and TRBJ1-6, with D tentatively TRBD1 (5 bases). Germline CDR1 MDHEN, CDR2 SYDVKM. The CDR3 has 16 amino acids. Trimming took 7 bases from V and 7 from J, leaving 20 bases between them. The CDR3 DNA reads TGTGCCAGCACAATGGGGGGTCGTATTCAGAATTCACCCCTCCACTTT. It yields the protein CASTMGGRIQNSPLHF.